This T cell receptor (beta chain) was identified during a study of T cells in localized non-small cell lung cancer. General study findings and limits: Longer survival (overall) was linked to higher T cell density in blood. There was higher T cell clonality in uninvolved adjacent lung than in tumor, and it was highest there.

Notes on this clone: Its antigen is still unknown.

The table came from immunoSEQ multiplex PCR; TCRdb's copy has only in-frame clones and leaves some out. The sample holds 100,000 to 150,000 clones, around 89% seen once. V was clipped by 0 bases and J by 8 bases; unmatched bases: 11. Germline CDR1 is SGHKS and CDR2 is YYEKEE (reference sequence). The CDR3 totals 16 residues. V and J are TRBV5-5 and TRBJ2-1; TRBD1 matches at 7 bases. Sample: peripheral blood, taken before any cancer treatment. The TCR originated in a female donor over 55 with stage I lung adenocarcinoma. This chain's CDR3 is CASSLAGYRGVHEQFF. The CDR3 region has the DNA TGTGCCAGCAGCTTGGCTGGGTACAGGGGAGTCCATGAGCAGTTCTTC.